This T cell receptor (beta chain) comes out of a study of a mutant IDH1 vaccine in newly diagnosed glioma. Whole-study context: Vaccinations were initiated 4-6 weeks following radiotherapy alone, or were given together with temozolomide cycles. Sex distribution of treated patients was about 62% male and roughly 38% female; mean age was about 41 years. Earlier care involved radiotherapy, temozolomide, or both, and the majority received both.

In regard to this clone: What it binds is unknown.

Time point reported: week 5, during vaccination. Doses of 300 ug of mutant IDH1 20-mer peptide were given with topical imiquimod. Donor diagnoses consisted of new WHO grade 3 or 4 IDH1-mutant, ATRX-lost astrocytomas. Using immunoSEQ multiplex PCR, the repertoire was profiled, and TCRdb retains in-frame clones only, with some absent. The sample has some 30,000 clones, roughly 90% seen once. CDR3 length equals 14 residues. The germline V gene has CDR1 SNHLY and CDR2 FYNNEI. This chain uses TRBV2 with TRBJ2-5; 11 positions agree with TRBD1. The J call could be wrong; TRBJ2-7 is a better fit for the DNA end. This sequence originates from a man aged 18 to 30 with glioma. This specimen consisted of PBMCs, obtained from a glioma patient whose treatment included an IDH1 peptide vaccine. DNA of the CDR3: TGTGCCAGCGGAGCCGGGACAGGGGGCTACGAGCAGTACTTC. Translated, it gives CASGAGTGGYEQYF.